This T cell receptor (beta chain) originates from a study of long-term antiretroviral therapy in people with HIV. The CDR3 covers 15 residues. Germline CDR1 reads MNHNS; CDR2 reads SASEGT. With 3 bases clipped from V and 5 bases from J, the junction kept 4 bases outside the gene matches. This clone was seen once. The assay, immunoSEQ v3.0, was run at survey level. The method was immunoSEQ multiplex PCR; TCRdb's version includes in-frame clones alone and lacks a portion of them. The sample consists of 20,000 to 25,000 clones, around four fifths of them appearing once. This specimen was unsorted PBMCs, taken approximately 4 years after starting antiretroviral therapy. The origin of this receptor is a man between 18 and 29 years old with HIV. The chain carries TRBV6-1 and TRBJ2-5; 12 bases are a match to TRBD2. The DNA of the CDR3 is TGTGCCAGCAGTGACGCTAGCGGGGGGGCGGAGACCCAGTACTTC. This sequence encodes CASSDASGGAETQYF.